Reported below is one T cell receptor (beta chain). This record comes from a study of blood T cell repertoires in COVID-19. The overall study: In each case, the material was cDNA or gDNA derived from T cells, B-cell-depleted T cells, or PBMCs.

Profiled with immunoSEQ multiplex PCR; TCRdb holds only in-frame clones, not every one. The top ten clones hold 8% of a sample with tens of thousands of clones, approximately 92% of them seen once. With 2 bases removed from V and 2 bases from J, the gap between germline ends came to 11 bases. Germline lookup yields CDR1 SGDLS and CDR2 YYNGEE. CDR3 length: 15 amino acids. The chain recombines TRBV9 with TRBJ1-3; possibly TRBD1 for D (6 bases). Sample: peripheral blood. The clonotype was recovered from a human donor in a cohort sampled during active COVID-19. CDR3 in amino acids: CASSVAGGAGNTIYF. In DNA, the CDR3 is TGTGCCAGCAGCGTTGCGGGGGGCGCTGGAAACACCATATATTTT.